Below, 6 T cell receptor beta chains from the same sample are listed, as sequenced in a study of blood T cell repertoires in COVID-19. Sequencing used immunoSEQ multiplex PCR; TCRdb keeps in-frame clones, though not all of them. The data hold 140,000 or so clones, with around 90% observed a single time. The source material was peripheral blood. The origin of the receptors is a woman in her forties or fifties with acute or convalescent COVID-19.

This chain links TRBV15 with TRBJ2-1; 8 bases are shared with TRBD2. Germline loops: CDR1 LNHNV, CDR2 YYDKDF (reference sequence). With 3 bases clipped from V and 4 bases from J, the junction kept 5 bases outside the gene matches. This CDR3 contains 15 residues. The CDR3 protein is CATSSRGGLYNEQFF. The CDR3 coding sequence is TGTGCCACCAGCAGCCGGGGGGGGTTATACAATGAGCAGTTCTTC.

The V and J genes are TRBV4-1 and TRBJ2-1; 7 positions match TRBD2. Trimming at V came to 1 base and at J to 4 bases, leaving 4 bases not matched to a gene. Per germline, CDR1 MGHRA and CDR2 YSYEKL. This CDR3 contains 15 residues. For the CDR3, the DNA is TGCGCCAGCAGCCAAGGGAGCGGGGAGTACAATGAGCAGTTCTTC. This codes for CASSQGSGEYNEQFF.

The chain combines TRBV18 with TRBJ2-3; possibly TRBD2 for D (7 bases). Germline assignment: CDR1 KGHSH and CDR2 LQKENI. CDR3 length: 15 residues. V lost 5 bases and J 2 bases, leaving 14 bases between the germline ends. The CDR3, as DNA: TGTGCCAGCTCAAGTGCGGGGGCGAACACAGATACGCAGTATTTT. Its translation is CASSSAGANTDTQYF.

This chain links TRBV10-2 with TRBJ1-5; 10 bases match TRBD1. From germline, CDR1 is WSHSY and CDR2 SAAADI. The CDR3 loop spans 16 amino acids. With V trimmed by 7 bases and J by 6 bases, 12 bases remained unmatched. The CDR3 DNA follows: TGCGCCAGCACCTTGAACCCGGGACAGGGGTCTCAGCCCCAGCATTTT. Translating it yields CASTLNPGQGSQPQHF.

This chain uses TRBV7-8 with TRBJ2-7, with 11 bases identical to TRBD2. CDR3 length: 16 amino acids. From germline, CDR1 is SGHVS and CDR2 FQNEAQ. Trimming removed 1 base from V and 4 bases from J; junction bases left unmatched: 6. The CDR3 region has the DNA TGTGCCAGCAGCTTAGTCCGTCTAGCGGGAGGATACGAGCAGTACTTC. Protein: CASSLVRLAGGYEQYF.

In DNA form, the CDR3 reads TGTGCCAGCAGTCCCCCCAACTATCTCGGCACAGATACGCAGTATTTT. This codes for CASSPPNYLGTDTQYF. This sequence joins TRBV27 and TRBJ2-3; no firm D call. Per germline, CDR1 MNHEY and CDR2 SMNVEV (reference sequence). Trimming cost V 5 bases and J 1 base, with 16 bases left between them. This CDR3 contains 16 residues.